The next 26 T cell receptor beta chains were all read from a single sample in a study of blood T cell repertoires in COVID-19. Sequenced by immunoSEQ multiplex PCR; TCRdb stores in-frame clones only, minus some. The table includes under 85,000 clones, 84% detected once. The sample taken for sequencing was peripheral blood. The receptor set was obtained from a man aged 50-60 years with COVID-19, enrolled during active disease.

The CDR3 spells CASSDWDRSTDTQYF. Written as DNA, the CDR3 is TGTGCCAGCAGTGACTGGGACAGGAGCACAGATACGCAGTATTTT. This chain connects TRBV6-2 or TRBV6-3 to TRBJ2-3; TRBD1 aligns across 8 bases. Trimming took 5 bases from V and 0 from J; bases not matched to a gene: 4. The CDR3 loop spans 15 amino acids. The V gene's germline CDR1 is MNHEY and CDR2 SVGEGT.

V and J are TRBV19 and TRBJ2-3, with TRBD2 matching over 7 bases. V was clipped by 5 bases and J by 1 base; unmatched bases: 9. The CDR3 runs to 16 residues. Germline CDR1 and CDR2: LNHDA and SQIVND (reference sequence). CDR3 nucleotides: TGTGCCAGTAGTGAGACTAGCTTTTTTGGCACAGATACGCAGTATTTT. Protein sequence: CASSETSFFGTDTQYF.

The chain employs TRBV2 and TRBJ2-3; 7 bases map to TRBD1. This CDR3 region has 14 residues. Germline V gene sequence: CDR1 SNHLY, CDR2 FYNNEI. After removal of 5 bases from V and 6 bases from J, the junction contained 8 bases not matched to a gene. The CDR3 DNA is TGTGCCAGCAGTCGACAGGGTTCTTGGGATACGCAGTATTTT. It is translated as CASSRQGSWDTQYF. Full variable domain (missing parts from reference TRBV2 and TRBJ2-3): EPEVTQTPSHQVTQMGQEVILRCVPISNHLYFYWYRQILGQKVEFLVSFYNNEISEKSEIFDDQFSVERPDGSNFTLKIRSTKLEDSAMYFCASSRQGSWDTQYFGPGTRLTVL.

This rearrangement joins TRBV6-6 to TRBJ2-4, with D possibly being TRBD1 (5 bases). V lost 8 bases, J lost 0 bases, and 8 bases lay in between. Germline V lookup: CDR1 MNHNY, CDR2 SVGAGI (reference sequence). This CDR3 has 13 residues. CDR3 nucleotides: TGTGCCAGCCAGGGTTTAGCCAAAAACATTCAGTACTTC. This gives the protein CASQGLAKNIQYF.

The J gene is TRBJ2-1, the V gene TRBV9, with TRBD1 identical over 8 bases. Germline V CDR1 and CDR2: SGDLS, YYNGEE. This CDR3 has 15 amino acids. J lost 5 bases, V lost 0 bases, and 4 bases had no gene match. The CDR3 DNA sequence: TGTGCCAGCAGCGTAGCTTGGGACAGGCACAATGAGCAGTTCTTC. This translates into CASSVAWDRHNEQFF.

The V call is TRBV6-4, the J call TRBJ2-7, with a weak D call TRBD2 (5 bases). The V gene's germline CDR1 is MRHNA and CDR2 SNTAGT. Trimming took 0 bases from V and 6 from J, leaving 18 bases between them. This CDR3 has 16 residues. The CDR3: CASSDSMWENRGEQYF. CDR3 nucleotides: TGTGCCAGCAGTGACTCGATGTGGGAGAATCGAGGCGAGCAGTACTTC.

CDR3 in amino acids: CACGRREAFF. The CDR3 nucleotides read TGTGCCTGTGGTCGCAGGGAAGCTTTCTTT. The J gene is TRBJ1-1, the V gene TRBV19; D is ambiguous. The CDR3 has 10 residues. Germline V CDR1 and CDR2: LNHDA, SQIVND (reference sequence). The V and J ends lost 11 bases and 8 bases respectively, with 12 bases between them. The whole variable domain, remainder taken from reference TRBV19 and TRBJ1-1, is DGGITQSPKYLFRKEGQNVTLSCEQNLNHDAMYWYRQDPGQGLRLIYYSQIVNDFQKGDIAEGYSVSREKKESFPLTVTSAQKNPTAFYLCACGRREAFFGQGTRLTVV.

This clone was observed a handful of times. The V call is TRBV5-1, the J call TRBJ1-2; D might be TRBD1 (6 bases). The CDR3 has 15 residues. V was shortened by 0 bases and J by 2 bases, with 11 bases between the two germline ends. The germline gives CDR1 SGHRS, CDR2 YFSETQ. The CDR3 DNA sequence: TGCGCCAGCAGCTTGGTTTCTGGGGGCAACTATGGCTACACCTTC. It is translated as CASSLVSGGNYGYTF.

The chain has TRBV5-1 and TRBJ2-7, with unresolved D. V lost 0 bases and J lost 7, with 14 bases in between. The germline V gene encodes CDR1 SGHRS and CDR2 YFSETQ. The CDR3 consists of 14 residues. CDR3 DNA sequence: TGCGCCAGCAGCTTGGACGGCTGGGCCGGAGAGCAGTACTTC. Translated: CASSLDGWAGEQYF.

This clone has a handful of counts. This sequence joins TRBV11-2 and TRBJ2-3; D gene unclear. This CDR3 contains 13 residues. Germline-derived CDR1 and CDR2 are SGHAT and FQNNGV. With 4 bases removed from V and 6 bases from J, the gap between germline ends came to 11 bases. CDR3 bases: TGTGCCAGCAGCTCTGACCCCGGGGATACGCAGTATTTT. Translation: CASSSDPGDTQYF.

This clone was detected only once. The chain carries TRBV13 and TRBJ2-2; D call uncertain. Germline CDR1 PRHDT, CDR2 FYEKMQ (reference sequence). This CDR3 has 12 residues. Trimming cost V 5 bases and J 6 bases, with 7 bases left between them. The CDR3, as DNA: TGTGCCAGCAGCCGAGGCCCCGGGGAGCTGTTTTTT. It specifies CASSRGPGELFF.

The chain links TRBV7-2 to TRBJ1-2, with 9 bases lining up with TRBD1. The trim removed 1 base at V and 3 bases at J, leaving 6 bases unmatched. Germline CDR1 and CDR2: SGHTA and FQGNSA. This CDR3 region has 16 residues. This chain's CDR3 is CASSLGVRQGDYGYTF. In DNA form, the CDR3 reads TGTGCCAGCAGCTTAGGTGTCAGACAGGGGGACTATGGCTACACCTTC.

The chain recombines TRBV29-1 with TRBJ2-1, with 10 bases identical to TRBD2. Looked up from germline, CDR1 is SQVTM and CDR2 is ANQGSEA. V lost 3 bases, J lost 9 bases, and 8 bases stayed unmatched. The CDR3 runs to 14 residues. The CDR3: CSVDGAGGPGEQFF. The CDR3 bases are TGCAGCGTTGACGGAGCGGGGGGGCCAGGTGAGCAGTTCTTC.

The chain is built from TRBV2 and TRBJ2-2, with D possibly being TRBD1 (6 bases). V gave up 5 bases and J gave up 6 bases, with 16 bases separating them. This CDR3 region has 15 residues. The germline CDR1 and CDR2 sequences are SNHLY and FYNNEI. CDR3 loop: CASSPWTVRAGELFF. CDR3 sequence (DNA): TGTGCCAGCAGTCCCTGGACAGTCCGAGCCGGGGAGCTGTTTTTT.

This sequence joins TRBV5-1 and TRBJ2-1; 8 nucleotides match TRBD1. The germline CDR1 and CDR2 sequences are SGHRS and YFSETQ. The CDR3 loop spans 16 amino acids. The J segment lost 8 bases and the V segment lost 0 bases, leaving 10 bases of the junction unmatched. CDR3 amino acids: CASSLEGRQGADEQFF. The CDR3 bases are TGCGCCAGCAGCTTGGAAGGCAGGCAGGGGGCGGATGAGCAGTTCTTC.

In its sample, this clone was seen a few times. The V gene is TRBV4-1, the J gene TRBJ1-1; 7 nucleotides line up with TRBD1. Germline V gene data show CDR1 as MGHRA and CDR2 as YSYEKL. This CDR3 has 19 amino acids. V trimming: 4 bases; J trimming: 4 bases; junction bases outside the gene matches: 21. In DNA, the CDR3 is TGCGCCAGCAGCCCAAGGCTGGGCGCAGGGGGTTCACTTAGCACTGAAGCTTTCTTT. Translated: CASSPRLGAGGSLSTEAFF.

The chain carries TRBV7-2 and TRBJ2-7; D is perhaps TRBD1 (5 bases). V lost 2 bases and J 6 bases, leaving 14 bases between the germline ends. In germline, CDR1 is SGHTA, CDR2 FQGNSA. The CDR3 is 14 amino acids. CDR3 sequence reads: CASSLSPQDREQYF. Here the CDR3 DNA reads TGTGCCAGCAGCTTATCACCACAGGATCGCGAGCAGTACTTC. Full variable domain (rest looked up from reference TRBV7-2 and TRBJ2-7): GAGVSQSPSNKVTEKGKDVELRCDPISGHTALYWYRQSLGQGLEFLIYFQGNSAPDKSGLPSDRFSAERTGGSVSTLTIQRTQQEDSAVYLCASSLSPQDREQYFGPGTRLTVT.

CDR3 coding DNA: TGTGCCTGGAGGAGGGCACCTATGAACACTGAAGCTTTCTTT. This codes for CAWRRAPMNTEAFF. This chain uses TRBV30 with TRBJ1-1; the D is unclear. Trimming pared 3 bases from V and 0 bases from J, leaving 11 bases between. CDR1 is GTSNPN, CDR2 SVGIG, per germline (reference sequence). The CDR3 totals 14 residues.

The V gene is TRBV3-1 (or the pseudogene TRBV3-2), the J gene TRBJ1-2, with 10 nucleotides matching TRBD1. The CDR3 sequence is 15 residues long. The V and J ends lost 1 base and 3 bases, in that order; junction bases with no gene match: 2. Germline assignment: CDR1 LGHDT and CDR2 YNNKEL (reference sequence). CDR3 amino acids: CASSQGGQGYYGYTF. The CDR3 coding sequence is TGTGCCAGCAGCCAAGGGGGACAGGGGTACTATGGCTACACCTTC.

This chain joins TRBV6-6 and TRBJ2-1, with D maybe TRBD1 (6 bases). The V and J ends lost 5 bases and 7 bases respectively, with 15 bases between them. Germline loops: CDR1 MNHNY, CDR2 SVGAGI (reference sequence). The CDR3 totals 14 residues. The CDR3 region has the DNA TGTGCCAGCAGTACAGGGTGGCACGAGAATGAGCAGTTCTTC. It codes for CASSTGWHENEQFF.

The rearrangement links TRBV5-1 to TRBJ1-2, with D perhaps TRBD1 (5 bases). The germline V gene has CDR1 SGHRS and CDR2 YFSETQ. The CDR3 consists of 14 residues. V was trimmed by 4 bases and J by 0 bases, leaving 10 bases between them. The CDR3 region has the DNA TGCGCCAGCAGCCCGGACACCACTAACTATGGCTACACCTTC. As protein: CASSPDTTNYGYTF.

The chain links TRBV4-1 to TRBJ2-7, with 13 bases that match TRBD2. The V and J ends lost 2 bases and 2 bases, in that order; junction bases with no gene match: 9. Germline V gene data show CDR1 as MGHRA and CDR2 as YSYEKL. The CDR3 length is 18 residues. This CDR3 reads CASSQKRLAGGQAYEQYF. CDR3 bases: TGCGCCAGCAGCCAAAAACGACTAGCGGGGGGCCAAGCCTACGAGCAGTACTTC.

The rearrangement links TRBV6-1 to TRBJ2-7, with D perhaps matching TRBD1 (5 bases). Germline CDR1 MNHNS, CDR2 SASEGT. This CDR3 comprises 14 residues. V gave up 3 bases and J gave up 3 bases, with 12 bases separating them. In DNA, the CDR3 is TGTGCCAGCAGTGATTGGCAGGGTCTCTACGAGCAGTACTTC. Its translation: CASSDWQGLYEQYF.

This clone was counted a few times. The chain links TRBV7-3 to TRBJ2-2; D remains ambiguous. Germline-derived CDR1 and CDR2 are SGHTA and FQGTGA. There are 12 residues in the CDR3. V was cut by 5 bases and J by 5 bases, with 6 bases left in between. The CDR3, as DNA: TGTGCCAGCAGCGCGGATACCGGGGAGCTGTTTTTT. Protein sequence: CASSADTGELFF.

The chain is built from TRBV7-9 and TRBJ1-2; 8 bases are shared with TRBD1. The germline CDR1 and CDR2 sequences are SEHNR and FQNEAQ (reference sequence). The junction had 4 bases not matched to a gene; V was cut back by 1 base and J by 0 bases. The CDR3 runs 16 residues. The CDR3 DNA is TGTGCCAGCAGCTTAGGAGGGACAGGAGCTAACTATGGCTACACCTTC. Protein product: CASSLGGTGANYGYTF.

This clone appeared once. The rearrangement links TRBV7-9 to TRBJ2-5; 8 positions match TRBD2. V gave up 0 bases and J gave up 2 bases; unmatched junction bases: 5. CDR3 length equals 16 residues. Germline loops: CDR1 SEHNR, CDR2 FQNEAQ (reference sequence). CDR3: CASSLASGVYQETQYF. Here the CDR3 DNA reads TGTGCCAGCAGCTTAGCTAGCGGGGTCTATCAAGAGACCCAGTACTTC.